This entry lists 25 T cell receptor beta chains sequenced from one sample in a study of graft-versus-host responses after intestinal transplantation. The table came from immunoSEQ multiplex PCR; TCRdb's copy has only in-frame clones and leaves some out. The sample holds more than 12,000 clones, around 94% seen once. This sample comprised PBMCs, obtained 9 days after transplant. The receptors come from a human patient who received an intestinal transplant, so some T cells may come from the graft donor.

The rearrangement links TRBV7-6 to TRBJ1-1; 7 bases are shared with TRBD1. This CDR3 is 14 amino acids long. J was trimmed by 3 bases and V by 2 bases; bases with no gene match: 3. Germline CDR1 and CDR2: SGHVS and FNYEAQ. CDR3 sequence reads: CASSLYTGDTEAFF. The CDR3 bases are TGTGCCAGCAGCTTATACACAGGGGACACTGAAGCTTTCTTT.

CDR3 coding DNA: TGTGCCACCAGCAGAGAGGTCCCCAGGGGTCATGAGCAGTTCTTC. Translation gives CATSREVPRGHEQFF. The rearrangement links TRBV15 to TRBJ2-1, with D maybe TRBD1 (6 bases). The V gene's germline CDR1 is LNHNV and CDR2 YYDKDF (reference sequence). With 0 bases removed from V and 8 bases from J, the gap between germline ends came to 14 bases. CDR3 length: 15 residues.

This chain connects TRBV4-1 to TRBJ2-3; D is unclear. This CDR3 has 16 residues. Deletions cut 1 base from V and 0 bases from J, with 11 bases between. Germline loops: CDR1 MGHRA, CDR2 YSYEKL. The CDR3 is CASSQGWSLSTDTQYF. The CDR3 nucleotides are TGCGCCAGCAGCCAAGGGTGGAGCCTTAGCACAGATACGCAGTATTTT.

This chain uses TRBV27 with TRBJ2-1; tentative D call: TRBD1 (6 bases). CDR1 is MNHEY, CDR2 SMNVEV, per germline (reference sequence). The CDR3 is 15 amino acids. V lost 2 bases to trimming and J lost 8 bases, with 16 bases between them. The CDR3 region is CASSLAGGWFYEQFF. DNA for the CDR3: TGTGCCAGCAGTTTAGCTGGGGGCTGGTTCTATGAGCAGTTCTTC.

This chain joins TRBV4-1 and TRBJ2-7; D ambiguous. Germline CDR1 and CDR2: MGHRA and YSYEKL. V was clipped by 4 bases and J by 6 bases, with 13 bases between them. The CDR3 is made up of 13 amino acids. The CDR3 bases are TGCGCCAGCAGCCTAACAATAGGGATCGAGCAGTACTTC. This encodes CASSLTIGIEQYF.

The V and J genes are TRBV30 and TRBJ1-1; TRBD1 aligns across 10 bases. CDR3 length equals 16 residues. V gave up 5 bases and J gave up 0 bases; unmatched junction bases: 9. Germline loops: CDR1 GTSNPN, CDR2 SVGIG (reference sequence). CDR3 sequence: CAWGPDRGYMNTEAFF. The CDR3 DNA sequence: TGTGCCTGGGGTCCGGACAGGGGGTACATGAACACTGAAGCTTTCTTT.

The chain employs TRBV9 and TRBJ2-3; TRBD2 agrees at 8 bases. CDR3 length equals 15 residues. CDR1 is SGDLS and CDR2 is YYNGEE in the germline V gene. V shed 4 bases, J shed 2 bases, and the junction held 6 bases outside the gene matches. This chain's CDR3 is CASSRRAGVTDTQYF. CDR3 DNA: TGTGCCAGCAGCCGTAGAGCGGGAGTCACAGATACGCAGTATTTT.

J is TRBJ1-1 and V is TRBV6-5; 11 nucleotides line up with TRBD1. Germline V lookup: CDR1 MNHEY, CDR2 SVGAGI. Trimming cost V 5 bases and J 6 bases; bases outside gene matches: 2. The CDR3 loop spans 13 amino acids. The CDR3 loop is CASSPGQGAEAFF. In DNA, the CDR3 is TGTGCCAGCAGTCCGGGACAGGGGGCTGAAGCTTTCTTT.

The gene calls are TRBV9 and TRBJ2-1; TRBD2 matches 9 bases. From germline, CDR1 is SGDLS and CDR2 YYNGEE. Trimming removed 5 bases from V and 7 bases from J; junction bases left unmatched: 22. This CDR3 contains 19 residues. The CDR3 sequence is CASRDSDATGTSPVNEQFF. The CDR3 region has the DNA TGTGCCAGCAGGGACAGTGACGCCACCGGGACTAGCCCTGTAAATGAGCAGTTCTTC.

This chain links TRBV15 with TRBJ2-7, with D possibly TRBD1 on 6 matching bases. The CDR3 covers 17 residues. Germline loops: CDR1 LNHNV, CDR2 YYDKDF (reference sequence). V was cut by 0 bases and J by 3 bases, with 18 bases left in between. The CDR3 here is CATSRDNIRGSDYEQYF. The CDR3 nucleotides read TGTGCCACCAGCAGAGATAACATCAGGGGCAGCGACTACGAGCAGTACTTC.

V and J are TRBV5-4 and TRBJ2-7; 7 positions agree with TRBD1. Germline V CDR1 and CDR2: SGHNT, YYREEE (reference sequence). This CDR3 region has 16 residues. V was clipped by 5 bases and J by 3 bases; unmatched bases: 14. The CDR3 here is CASRYKGGSPDYEQYF. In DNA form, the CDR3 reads TGTGCCAGCAGATATAAAGGGGGCTCACCGGACTACGAGCAGTACTTC.

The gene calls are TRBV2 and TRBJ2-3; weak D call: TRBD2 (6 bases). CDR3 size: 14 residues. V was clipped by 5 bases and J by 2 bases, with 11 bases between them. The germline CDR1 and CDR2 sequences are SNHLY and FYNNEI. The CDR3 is CASSLWTTTDTQYF. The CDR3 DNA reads TGTGCCAGCAGTCTATGGACTACCACAGATACGCAGTATTTT.

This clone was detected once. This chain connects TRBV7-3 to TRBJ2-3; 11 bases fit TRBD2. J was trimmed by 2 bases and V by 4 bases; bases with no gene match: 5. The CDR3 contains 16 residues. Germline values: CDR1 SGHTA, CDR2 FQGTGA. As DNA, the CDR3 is TGTGCCAGCAGCTCTGGACTAGCGGGTTTCACAGATACGCAGTATTTT. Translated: CASSSGLAGFTDTQYF.

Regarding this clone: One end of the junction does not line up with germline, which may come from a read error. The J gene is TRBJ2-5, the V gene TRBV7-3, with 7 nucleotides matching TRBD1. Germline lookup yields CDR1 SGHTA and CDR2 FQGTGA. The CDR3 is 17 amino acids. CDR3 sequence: CANSNYQDRVEEETQYF. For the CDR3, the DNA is TGTGCCAACAGCAATTATCAAGACAGGGTTGAGGAAGAGACCCAGTACTTC.

The CDR3 DNA sequence: TGCGCCAGCAGCTTGGGGCTAGCGGGTGGTGAGCAGTTCTTC. This encodes CASSLGLAGGEQFF. V is TRBV5-1 and J is TRBJ2-1; 8 nucleotides line up with TRBD2. The ends lost 0 bases at V and 9 bases at J; junction bases unmatched: 5. The CDR3 is made up of 14 amino acids. Germline V gene sequence: CDR1 SGHRS, CDR2 YFSETQ.

The CDR3 DNA sequence: TGTGCCAGCAGTACGCTGAGGGGGTCCACTGAAGCTTTCTTT. Its protein product is CASSTLRGSTEAFF. The rearrangement links TRBV28 to TRBJ1-1, with D possibly TRBD1 on 6 matching bases. Germline V gene sequence: CDR1 MDHEN, CDR2 SYDVKM. Trimming left V 5 bases short and J 4 bases short, with 14 bases between. The CDR3 contains 14 residues.

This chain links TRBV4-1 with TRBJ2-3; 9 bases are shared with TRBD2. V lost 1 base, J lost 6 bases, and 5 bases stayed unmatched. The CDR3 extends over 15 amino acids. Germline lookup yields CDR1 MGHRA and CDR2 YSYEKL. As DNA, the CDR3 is TGCGCCAGCAGCCAAGGAGACAGCGGGAGGGATACGCAGTATTTT. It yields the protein CASSQGDSGRDTQYF.

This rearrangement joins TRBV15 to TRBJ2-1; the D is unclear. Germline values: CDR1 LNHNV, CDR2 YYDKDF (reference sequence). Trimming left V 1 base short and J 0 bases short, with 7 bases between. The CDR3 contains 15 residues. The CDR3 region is CATSRAKSSYNEQFF. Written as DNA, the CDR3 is TGTGCCACCAGCAGAGCAAAGAGCTCCTACAATGAGCAGTTCTTC.

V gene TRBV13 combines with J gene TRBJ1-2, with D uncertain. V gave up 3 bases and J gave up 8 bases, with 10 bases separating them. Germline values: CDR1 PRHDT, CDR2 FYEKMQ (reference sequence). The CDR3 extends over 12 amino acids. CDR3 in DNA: TGTGCCAGCAGCTTCCGAGGGCCGGGCTACACCTTC. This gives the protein CASSFRGPGYTF.

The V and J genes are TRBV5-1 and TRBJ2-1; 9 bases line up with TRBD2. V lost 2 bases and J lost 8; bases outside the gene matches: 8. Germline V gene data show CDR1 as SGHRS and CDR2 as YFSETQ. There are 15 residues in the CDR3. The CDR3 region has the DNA TGCGCCAGCAGCTTTGTTAGCGGGAGCTTTGATGAGCAGTTCTTC. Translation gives CASSFVSGSFDEQFF.

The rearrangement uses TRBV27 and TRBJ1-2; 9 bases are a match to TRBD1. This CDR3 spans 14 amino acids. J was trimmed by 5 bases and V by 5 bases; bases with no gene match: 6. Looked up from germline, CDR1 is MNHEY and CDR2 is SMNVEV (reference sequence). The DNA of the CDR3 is TGTGCCAGCAGTCCCGACAGGGGGGGATATGGCTACACCTTC. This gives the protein CASSPDRGGYGYTF.

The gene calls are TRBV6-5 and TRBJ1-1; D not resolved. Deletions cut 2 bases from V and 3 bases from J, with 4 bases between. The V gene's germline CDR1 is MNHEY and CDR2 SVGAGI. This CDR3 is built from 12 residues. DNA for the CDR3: TGTGCCAGCAGTTACCCGGACACTGAAGCTTTCTTT. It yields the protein CASSYPDTEAFF.

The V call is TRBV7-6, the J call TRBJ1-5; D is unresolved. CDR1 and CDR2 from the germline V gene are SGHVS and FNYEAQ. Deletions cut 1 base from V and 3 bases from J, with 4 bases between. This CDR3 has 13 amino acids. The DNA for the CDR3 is TGTGCCAGCAGCTTAGACAACAATCAGCCCCAGCATTTT. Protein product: CASSLDNNQPQHF.

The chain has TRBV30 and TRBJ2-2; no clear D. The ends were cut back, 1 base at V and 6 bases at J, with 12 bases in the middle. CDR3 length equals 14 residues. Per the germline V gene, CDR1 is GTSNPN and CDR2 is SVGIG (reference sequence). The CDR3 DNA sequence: TGTGCCTGGAGTGGGTTAAGGAAGGCCGGGGAGCTGTTTTTT. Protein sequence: CAWSGLRKAGELFF. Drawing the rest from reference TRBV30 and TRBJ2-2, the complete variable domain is SQTIHQWPATLVQPVGSPLSLECTVEGTSNPNLYWYRQAAGRGLQLLFYSVGIGQISSEVPQNLSASRPQDRQFILSSKKLLLSDSGFYLCAWSGLRKAGELFFGEGSRLTVL.

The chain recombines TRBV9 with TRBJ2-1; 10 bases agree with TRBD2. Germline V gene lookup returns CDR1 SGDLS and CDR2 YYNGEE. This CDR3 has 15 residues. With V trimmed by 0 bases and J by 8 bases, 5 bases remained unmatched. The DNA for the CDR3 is TGTGCCAGCAGCGTAGGCCTAGCGGGAGTCGATGAGCAGTTCTTC. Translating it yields CASSVGLAGVDEQFF.